This T cell receptor (beta chain) emerged from a study of blood T cell repertoires in COVID-19. CDR3 length: 15 residues. V lost 5 bases and J 6 bases, leaving 19 bases between the germline ends. Germline V gene lookup returns CDR1 LGHNT and CDR2 FRNRAP. Method: immunoSEQ multiplex PCR; TCRdb's copy keeps in-frame clones and lacks some. The table includes fewer than 150,000 clones, around 76% detected once. The receptor was isolated from a human donor in a cohort sampled during active COVID-19. The material sequenced was peripheral blood. V and J are TRBV12-5 and TRBJ2-5; the D gene is possibly TRBD1 (6 bases). CDR3 sequence (DNA): TGTGCTAGTGGTCGACAGGTGGGGATGGTACAGACCCAGTACTTC. Residues: CASGRQVGMVQTQYF. Full variable domain (remainder filled in from reference TRBV12-5 and TRBJ2-5): DARVTQTPRHKVTEMGQEVTMRCQPILGHNTVFWYRQTMMQGLELLAYFRNRAPLDDSGMPKDRFSAEMPDATLATLKIQPSEPRDSAVYFCASGRQVGMVQTQYFGPGTRLLVL.